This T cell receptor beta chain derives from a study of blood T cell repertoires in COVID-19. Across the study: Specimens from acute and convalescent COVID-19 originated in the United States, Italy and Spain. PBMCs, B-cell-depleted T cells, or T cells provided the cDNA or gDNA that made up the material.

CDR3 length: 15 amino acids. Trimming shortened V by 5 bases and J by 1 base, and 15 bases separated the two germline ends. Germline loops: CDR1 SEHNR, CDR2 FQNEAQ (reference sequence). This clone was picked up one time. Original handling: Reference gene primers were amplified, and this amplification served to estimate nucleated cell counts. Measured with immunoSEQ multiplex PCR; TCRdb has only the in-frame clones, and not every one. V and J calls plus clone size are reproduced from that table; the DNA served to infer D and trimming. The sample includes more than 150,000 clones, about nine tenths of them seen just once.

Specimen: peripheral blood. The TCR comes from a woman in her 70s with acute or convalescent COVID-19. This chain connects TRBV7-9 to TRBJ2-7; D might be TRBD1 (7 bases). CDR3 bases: TGTGCCAGCAGCCACCCGACAGGGAGGTCCTACGAGCAGTACTTC. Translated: CASSHPTGRSYEQYF.